This is a list of T cell receptor beta chains from one sample in a study of T-cell reconstitution after alpha-beta-depleted transplantation in children. TCRdb processed the PCR reads anew with MiXCR; each CDR3 protein has one entry. The sample holds over 550,000 distinct CDR3 sequences, about 10% seen once. The sample in question was PBMCs from the stem cell graft donor, obtained from the stem cell graft. The receptors here all came from a human donor who donated a stem cell graft to a child with acute myeloid leukemia. Both conserved end residues are part of each CDR3. A D gene is named only where the DNA matches it firmly. Size is omitted from some rows. Given values are once, few, many or a class for expanded clones.

abundance	d_gene	v_gene	j_gene	len	CDR3nt	CDR3aa
many	-	TRBV2	TRBJ2-5	15	TGTGCCAGCAGTGAAGGGCGCCCGAGCCAAGAGACCCAGTACTTC	CASSEGRPSQETQYF
many	-	TRBV20-1	TRBJ1-3	11	TGCAGTGCTCCTTACCCGGGACGAGATTGTTTT	CSAPYPGRDCF
many	-	TRBV3-1	TRBJ2-2	15	TGTGCCAGCAGCCAACTAGCAGCGAACACCGGGGAGCTGTTTTTT	CASSQLAANTGELFF
few	-	TRBV20-1	TRBJ2-3	11	TGCAGTGTCACCCAGGCAGATACGCAGTATTTT	CSVTQADTQYF
-	TRBD2	TRBV4-3	TRBJ2-2	18	TGCGCCAGCAGCCAAGTCCTAGCGGGTCACCCGAACACCGGGGAGCTGTTTTTT	CASSQVLAGHPNTGELFF
few	TRBD2	TRBV7-2	TRBJ2-7	15	TGTGCCAGCAGCTTAGGGCGGGAGCGTGCCCACGAGCAGTACTTC	CASSLGRERAHEQYF
-	TRBD2	TRBV10-3	TRBJ2-5	15	TGTGCCATCTCACTGGGGAGCGGGATACAAGAGACCCAGTACTTC	CAISLGSGIQETQYF
-	-	TRBV2	TRBJ2-2	13	TGTGCCAGCCAGGACTTTTACACCGGGGAGCTGTTTTTT	CASQDFYTGELFF
-	TRBD2	TRBV6-1	TRBJ2-7	16	TGTGCCAGCAGATCACGACTAGCGGGAGATTCCTACGAGCAGTACTTC	CASRSRLAGDSYEQYF
few	TRBD2	TRBV7-2	TRBJ2-7	17	TGTGCCAGCAGCCCCCGGACTAGCGGGAGGTCCGTCTACGAGCAGTACTTC	CASSPRTSGRSVYEQYF
few	-	TRBV5-1	TRBJ1-1	15	TGCGCCAGCAGCTTGGCCGGGGGAGCGAGGACTGAAGCTTTCTTT	CASSLAGGARTEAFF
-	TRBD1	TRBV11-1	TRBJ2-1	15	TGTGCCAGCAGCTTAGAGGGACAGGGGTTCGGTGAGCAGTTCTTC	CASSLEGQGFGEQFF
few	-	TRBV7-8	TRBJ2-2	16	TGTGCCAGCAGCTGGGACCGAGATTCGAACACCGGGGAGCTGTTTTTT	CASSWDRDSNTGELFF
few	-	TRBV29-1	TRBJ1-2	14	TGCAGCGTTGGTATCCCTCCGGGACGGACCCTATACACCTTC	CSVGIPPGRTLYTF
few	TRBD2	TRBV9	TRBJ2-1	14	TGTGCCAGCAGCCTAAGTAGCGGGAGGGGTGAGCAGTTCTTC	CASSLSSGRGEQFF
few	-	TRBV5-5	TRBJ2-3	17	TGTGCCAGCAGCTTGGGGTCGGGCCCGATTGTGGCAGATACGCAGTATTTT	CASSLGSGPIVADTQYF
few	-	TRBV7-9	TRBJ2-3	14	TGTGCCAGCAGCTTTGCGGGAAAGACAGATACGCAGTATTTT	CASSFAGKTDTQYF